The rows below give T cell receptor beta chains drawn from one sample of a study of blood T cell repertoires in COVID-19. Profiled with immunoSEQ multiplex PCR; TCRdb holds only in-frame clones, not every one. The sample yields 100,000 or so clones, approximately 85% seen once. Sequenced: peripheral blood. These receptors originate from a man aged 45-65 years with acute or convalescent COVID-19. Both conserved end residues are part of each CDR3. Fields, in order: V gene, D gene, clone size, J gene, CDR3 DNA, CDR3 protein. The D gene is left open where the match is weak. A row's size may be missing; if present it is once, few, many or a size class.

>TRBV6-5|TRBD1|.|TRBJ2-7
TGTGCCAGCCCTCCCTCCGGGACAGGGGCTTTCGAGCAGTACTTC
CASPPSGTGAFEQYF
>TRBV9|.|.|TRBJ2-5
TGTGCCACCCTCCCTTTCCGGGCCCAGTACTTC
CATLPFRAQYF
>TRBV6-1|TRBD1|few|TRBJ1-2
TGTGCCAGCAGTGAACCGGGGACAGGGAGGTATGGCTACACCTTC
CASSEPGTGRYGYTF
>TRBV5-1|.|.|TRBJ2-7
TGCGCCAGCAGCCTGGGACTGATGAGCTCCTACGAGCAGTACTTC
CASSLGLMSSYEQYF
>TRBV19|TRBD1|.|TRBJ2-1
TGTGCCAGTAAGGGGGCCGGACGGGGCGGCCCCTACAATGAGCAGTTCTTC
CASKGAGRGGPYNEQFF
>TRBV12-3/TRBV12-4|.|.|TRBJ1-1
TGTGCCAGCAGTTTAGGCGGGGTTGCTTTCTTT
CASSLGGVAFF
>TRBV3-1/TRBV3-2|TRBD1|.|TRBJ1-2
TGTGCCAGCAGCCCGGGACAGGGCAACTATGGCTACACCTTC
CASSPGQGNYGYTF
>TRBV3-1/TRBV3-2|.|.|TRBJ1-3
TGTGCCAGCAGCCAGGGTAATACAGGGCCTCCTGGAAACACCATATATTTT
CASSQGNTGPPGNTIYF
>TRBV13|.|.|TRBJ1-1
TGTGCCAGCAGCTTAGGAGACTCCACTGAAGCTTTCTTT
CASSLGDSTEAFF
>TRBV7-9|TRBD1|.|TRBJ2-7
TGTGCCACCCCACCACGGGACAGTTCCTACGAGCAGTACTTC
CATPPRDSSYEQYF
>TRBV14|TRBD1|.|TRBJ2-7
TGTGCCAGCAGCCAACAAACAGGGGGCAATACCCCCTACGAGCAGTACTTC
CASSQQTGGNTPYEQYF
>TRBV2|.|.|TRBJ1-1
TGTGCCAGCAGTGCGGACCGGGGTGGAACTGAAGCTTTCTTT
CASSADRGGTEAFF
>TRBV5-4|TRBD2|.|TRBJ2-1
TGTGCCAGCAGCCCGGGACTAGCGATGTACAATGAGCAGTTCTTC
CASSPGLAMYNEQFF
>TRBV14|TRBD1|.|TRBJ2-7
TGTGCCAGCAGCAACCGGGACAGACAATACGAGCAGTACTTC
CASSNRDRQYEQYF
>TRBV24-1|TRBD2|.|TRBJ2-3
TGTGCCACCAGTGCCCCCGGGGGGGCAGATACGCAGTATTTT
CATSAPGGADTQYF
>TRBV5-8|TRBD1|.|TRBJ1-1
TGTGCCAGCAGATTCCCCGGACAGGGGGCTGAAGCTTTCTTT
CASRFPGQGAEAFF
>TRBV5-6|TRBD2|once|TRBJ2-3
TGTGCCAGCAGCCCCGGGACTATTTCGTCTACGCAGTATTTT
CASSPGTISSTQYF
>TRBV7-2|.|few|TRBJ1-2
TGTGCCAGCAGCTTAAGGGATGACAGCAACTATGGCTACACCTTC
CASSLRDDSNYGYTF
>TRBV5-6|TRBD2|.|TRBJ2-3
TGTGCCAGCAGCTTGGTAGCGGGGAGCACAGATACGCAGTATTTT
CASSLVAGSTDTQYF
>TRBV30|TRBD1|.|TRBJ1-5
TGTGCCTGGAAACCCGGGACAGCTTATAGCAATCAGCCCCAGCATTTT
CAWKPGTAYSNQPQHF
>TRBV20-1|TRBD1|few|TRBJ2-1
TGCAGTGCTAACAGGGGAGAGCAGTTCTTC
CSANRGEQFF
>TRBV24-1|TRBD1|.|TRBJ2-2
TGTGCCACCAGTGACAGGACAGGGTCCCTTCTGAACACCGGGGAGCTGTTTTTT
CATSDRTGSLLNTGELFF
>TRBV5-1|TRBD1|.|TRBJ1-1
TGCGCCAGCCGGGGACAGTTTCCCGTCTTT
CASRGQFPVF
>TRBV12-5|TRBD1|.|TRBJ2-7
TGTGCTAGTGGTTTGGGGCAGGGGGCGGACGAGCAGTACTTC
CASGLGQGADEQYF
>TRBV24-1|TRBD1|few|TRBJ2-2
TGTGCCACCAGTGATTTCCCCCGGACAGGGGTCTCCGGGGAGCTGTTTTTT
CATSDFPRTGVSGELFF
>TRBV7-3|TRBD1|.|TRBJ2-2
TGTGCCAGCAGCCAACCGGGACAGCACACCGGGGAGCTGTTTTTT
CASSQPGQHTGELFF
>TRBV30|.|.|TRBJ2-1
TGTGCCTGGTCATGGGGCCGTAATGAGCAGTTCTTC
CAWSWGRNEQFF
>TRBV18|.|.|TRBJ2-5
TGTGCCAGCTCACCCGACCAAGAGACCCAGTACTTC
CASSPDQETQYF
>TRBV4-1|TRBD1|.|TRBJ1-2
TGCGCCAGCAGCCAAGTCGGGGACAGCTATGGCTACACCTTC
CASSQVGDSYGYTF
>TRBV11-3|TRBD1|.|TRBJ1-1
TGTGCCAGCAGCTTATTGGCAGGGGGGAACACTGAAGCTTTCTTT
CASSLLAGGNTEAFF
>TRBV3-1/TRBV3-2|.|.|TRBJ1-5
TGTGCCAGCAGCCAAGGGTTAGATCAGCCCCAGCATTTT
CASSQGLDQPQHF
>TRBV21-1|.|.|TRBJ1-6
TGTGCCAGCAGCATTCTACCGGTCACAGGGGGATATAATTCACCCCTCCACTTT
CASSILPVTGGYNSPLHF
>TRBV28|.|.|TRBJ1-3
TGTGCCAGCAGGTCAGGTGCTCCGGAGGGCACCATATATTTT
CASRSGAPEGTIYF
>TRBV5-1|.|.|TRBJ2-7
TGCGCCAGCAGCCTTCCTTACTCCTACGAGCAGTACTTC
CASSLPYSYEQYF